These 32 T cell receptor beta chains originate from one sample sequenced in a study of T cells in Graves' hyperthyroidism and ophthalmopathy. Authors of the study amplified TCR beta CDR3 regions from RNA transcripts. An initial round of RT-PCR targeting the TCR CDR3 relied on the HTBI primer set. TCRdb recomputed calls from the multiplex PCR reads with MiXCR, one row per CDR3 protein. The sample lists 33,000 or so distinct CDR3 sequences, about 49% occurring once. Sequencing input: blood. The source of these receptors is a woman in her forties or fifties with Graves' hyperthyroidism that later progressed to Graves' ophthalmopathy.

This clonotype showed up many times. The rearrangement joins TRBV7-8 to TRBJ1-3; D ambiguous. Trimming took off 7 bases at V and 0 bases at J, with 10 bases between the two ends. Germline V gives CDR1 SGHVS, CDR2 FQNEAQ. CDR3 length: 14 amino acids. The CDR3 DNA reads TGTGCCAGCATTCGCGGCAGCTCTGGAAACACCATATATTTT. Residues: CASIRGSSGNTIYF. Full variable domain (outside the CDR3, taken from reference TRBV7-8 and TRBJ1-3): GAGVSQSPRYKVAKRGQDVALRCDPISGHVSLFWYQQALGQGPEFLTYFQNEAQLDKSGLPSDRFFAERPEGSVSTLKIQRTQQEDSAVYLCASIRGSSGNTIYFGEGSWLTVV.

This clonotype was recorded at least ten times. This may be a read error, as it is one base from a much larger clone. The gene calls are TRBV29-1 and TRBJ1-3; D may be TRBD1 (5 bases). Germline CDR1 reads SQVTM; CDR2 reads ANQGSEA. CDR3 length: 13 amino acids. The CDR3 DNA follows: TGCAGCGCAGCCCGGGGGACTGGAAACGCCATATATTTT. It specifies CSAARGTGNAIYF. Using reference TRBV29-1 and TRBJ1-3 for the parts outside the CDR3, the full variable domain is SAVISQKPSRDICQRGTSLTIQCQVDSQVTMMFWYRQQPGQSLTLIATANQGSEATYESGFVIDKFPISRPNLTFSTLTVSNMSPEDSSIYLCSAARGTGNAIYFGEGSWLTVV.

This clonotype was detected many times. The V and J genes are TRBV6-5 and TRBJ1-1, with D perhaps matching TRBD1 (6 bases). Germline V gene lookup returns CDR1 MNHEY and CDR2 SVGAGI. This CDR3 is built from 17 residues. V lost 5 bases, J lost 6 bases, and 25 bases lay in between. As DNA, the CDR3 is TGTGCCAGCAGTACCCATACAGGGCGTGGTCGATCGGCTGAAGCTTTCTTT. Translating it yields CASSTHTGRGRSAEAFF.

This clonotype showed up many times. The chain links TRBV6-4 to TRBJ2-7; 9 bases line up with TRBD2. Trimming at V came to 5 bases and at J to 4 bases, leaving 9 bases not matched to a gene. This CDR3 spans 15 amino acids. Germline V gives CDR1 MRHNA, CDR2 SNTAGT. CDR3 in amino acids: CASSPMAGGPYEQYF. In nucleotides, the CDR3 is TGTGCCAGCAGTCCCATGGCGGGAGGGCCTTACGAGCAGTACTTC.

The chain links TRBV10-1 to TRBJ2-5; the D gene is possibly TRBD2 (5 bases). Germline loops: CDR1 WNHNN, CDR2 SYGVQD (reference sequence). Trimming cost V 0 bases and J 5 bases, with 13 bases left between them. The CDR3 totals 15 residues. For the CDR3, the DNA is TGCGCCAGCAGTGAGTCAGAGGGTTCCCGGGAGACCCAGTACTTC. This sequence encodes CASSESEGSRETQYF.

By sample fraction, this clonotype is medium-sized. The V call is TRBV7-3, the J call TRBJ2-5, with TRBD2 matching over 10 bases. With V trimmed by 5 bases and J by 2 bases, 5 bases remained unmatched. Germline CDR1 SGHTA, CDR2 FQGTGA. This CDR3 spans 15 amino acids. CDR3 amino acids: CASSELAGYQETQYF. The CDR3 coding sequence is TGTGCCAGCAGCGAACTAGCGGGGTATCAAGAGACCCAGTACTTC.

This clonotype is medium-sized (0.01 to 0.1%). The chain uses TRBV20-1 and TRBJ2-3; possibly TRBD2 for D (5 bases). Trimming took off 3 bases at V and 7 bases at J, with 8 bases between the two ends. Germline V gene sequence: CDR1 DFQATT, CDR2 SNEGSKA (reference sequence). This CDR3 has 11 residues. CDR3 region: CSASIGNTQYF. CDR3 nucleotide sequence: TGCAGTGCTAGTATCGGGAATACGCAGTATTTT.

This chain uses TRBV30 with TRBJ2-5; TRBD1 matches at 7 bases. V lost 0 bases to trimming and J lost 5 bases; unmatched junction nucleotides: 12. CDR3 length: 16 amino acids. Germline CDR1 reads GTSNPN; CDR2 reads SVGIG (reference sequence). CDR3 sequence reads: CAWSVAGTEVGETQYF. The DNA of the CDR3 is TGTGCCTGGAGTGTGGCCGGGACAGAGGTCGGGGAGACCCAGTACTTC.

J is TRBJ2-7 and V is TRBV24-1, with D maybe TRBD2 (6 bases). The germline CDR1 and CDR2 sequences are KGHDR and SFDVKD. The germline V and J ends were trimmed by 5 bases and 3 bases, with 13 bases remaining between them. CDR3 length equals 14 residues. The CDR3 sequence is CATSVPPRDYEQYF. The CDR3 DNA reads TGTGCCACCAGTGTCCCGCCGCGGGACTACGAGCAGTACTTC.

The V call is TRBV20-1, the J call TRBJ2-7; D not certain. The CDR3 contains 14 residues. The germline V gene has CDR1 DFQATT and CDR2 SNEGSKA (reference sequence). Trimming removed 6 bases at V and 6 bases at J, with 21 bases between. For the CDR3, the DNA is TGCAGTGCCAGCAGTGACTGGAGCACTGTCGAGCAGTACTTC. Residues: CSASSDWSTVEQYF.

This clonotype occurred many times. This sequence joins TRBV14 and TRBJ2-2, with a weak D call TRBD1 (5 bases). In germline, CDR1 is SGHDN, CDR2 FVKESK. CDR3 size: 17 residues. V was pared by 4 bases and J by 5 bases, with 20 bases between. The CDR3 loop is CASSRVLWIGETGELFF. The CDR3 nucleotides read TGTGCCAGCAGCCGGGTTCTGTGGATAGGGGAAACCGGGGAGCTGTTTTTT.

This clonotype was counted ten times or more. V usage is TRBV20-1 and J usage is TRBJ1-1, with 7 bases lining up with TRBD1. The junction had 11 bases not matched to a gene; V was cut back by 5 bases and J by 5 bases. The CDR3 is 14 amino acids. CDR1 is DFQATT, CDR2 SNEGSKA, per germline (reference sequence). CDR3 sequence (DNA): TGCAGTGCTCTCCCACGACAGGGACGGACTGAAGCTTTCTTT. It codes for CSALPRQGRTEAFF.

This clonotype was found once. The chain employs TRBV20-1 and TRBJ2-7; 10 nucleotides agree with TRBD1. This CDR3 region has 13 residues. Unmatched junction bases numbered 1, after V lost 3 bases and J lost 2 bases. Germline V gene data show CDR1 as DFQATT and CDR2 as SNEGSKA (reference sequence). The CDR3 DNA reads TGCAGTGCTAGGGACAGGGGGACCTACGAGCAGTACTTC. The encoded protein is CSARDRGTYEQYF.

The gene calls are TRBV19 and TRBJ2-1, with 14 bases lining up with TRBD2. V lost 6 bases, J lost 8 bases, and 18 bases stayed unmatched. Germline CDR1 is LNHDA and CDR2 is SQIVND (reference sequence). CDR3 size: 19 residues. The CDR3 is CASSNRPWTSGRSVDEQFF. CDR3 nucleotide sequence: TGTGCCAGTAGCAACCGCCCCTGGACTAGCGGGAGGTCGGTGGATGAGCAGTTCTTC.

Sample share makes this clonotype medium-sized. V gene TRBV29-1 combines with J gene TRBJ2-1, with D perhaps TRBD2 (5 bases). CDR1 SQVTM and CDR2 ANQGSEA come from the germline V gene. Trimming removed 4 bases from V and 6 bases from J, with 13 bases in between. The CDR3 is 13 residues long. CDR3 protein: CSVGGFRANEQFF. CDR3 nucleotides: TGCAGCGTTGGAGGGTTCCGGGCCAATGAGCAGTTCTTC.

The V and J genes are TRBV20-1 and TRBJ2-1; 11 bases map to TRBD2. This CDR3 is built from 13 residues. Germline V gives CDR1 DFQATT, CDR2 SNEGSKA (reference sequence). The J segment lost 12 bases and the V segment lost 4 bases, leaving 8 bases of the junction unmatched. The CDR3 sequence: CSAKGSGRAPQFF. The CDR3 nucleotides are TGCAGTGCTAAAGGTAGCGGGAGGGCCCCGCAGTTCTTC.

This clonotype has at least ten counts. This chain connects TRBV27 to TRBJ2-1; D uncertain. Looked up from germline, CDR1 is MNHEY and CDR2 is SMNVEV (reference sequence). The CDR3 consists of 13 residues. V was cut by 5 bases and J by 3 bases, with 8 bases left in between. The CDR3 here is CASSRAYYNEQFF. The DNA of the CDR3 is TGTGCCAGCAGTCGAGCATACTACAATGAGCAGTTCTTC.

This clonotype has a count of ten or more. The CDR3 protein is CASSWRLGNTGELFF. CDR3 nucleotides: TGTGCCAGCAGCTGGAGACTAGGGAACACCGGGGAGCTGTTTTTT. This chain links TRBV5-4 with TRBJ2-2, with D possibly being TRBD2 (6 bases). The germline CDR1 and CDR2 sequences are SGHNT and YYREEE (reference sequence). This CDR3 has 15 amino acids. V shed 3 bases and J shed 1 base, with 10 bases lying between them. Full variable domain (remainder filled in from reference TRBV5-4 and TRBJ2-2): ETGVTQSPTHLIKTRGQQVTLRCSSQSGHNTVSWYQQALGQGPQFIFQYYREEENGRGNFPPRFSGLQFPNYSSELNVNALELDDSALYLCASSWRLGNTGELFFGEGSRLTVL.

Of note for this clonotype: The junction differs from germline at one of its ends, possibly a read error. The gene calls are TRBV5-4 and TRBJ1-2, with D possibly being TRBD1 (5 bases). Germline CDR1 reads SGHNT; CDR2 reads YYREEE (reference sequence). This CDR3 contains 14 residues. CDR3 region: CTSRTLGANYGYTF. The CDR3 region has the DNA TGTACCAGCAGGACGCTAGGGGCTAACTATGGCTACACCTTC. Looking up the rest from reference TRBV5-4 and TRBJ1-2 gives the full variable domain: ETGVTQSPTHLIKTRGQQVTLRCSSQSGHNTVSWYQQALGQGPQFIFQYYREEENGRGNFPPRFSGLQFPNYSSELNVNALELDDSALYLCTSRTLGANYGYTFGSGTRLTVV.

As regards this clonotype: At one of its ends the junction is not consistent with the germline gene, which may arise from a read error. J is TRBJ1-2 and V is TRBV4-2, with D possibly being TRBD1 (5 bases). The length of the CDR3 is 13 residues. The germline V gene encodes CDR1 LGHNA and CDR2 YNFKEQ. The CDR3 loop is CASNQDRSYGYTF. The CDR3, as DNA: TGTGCCAGCAACCAAGACAGAAGTTATGGCTACACCTTC.

The V gene is TRBV11-3, the J gene TRBJ2-3; 13 bases agree with TRBD2. The V gene end was trimmed by 5 bases and the J gene end by 1 base; junction bases not matched to a gene: 3. Germline V gene lookup returns CDR1 SGHNT and CDR2 YENEEA. This CDR3 is built from 16 residues. Written as DNA, the CDR3 is TGTGCCAGCAGCACCGGGACTAGCGGGGGCACAGATACGCAGTATTTT. This sequence encodes CASSTGTSGGTDTQYF. Full variable domain (missing parts from reference TRBV11-3 and TRBJ2-3): EAGVVQSPRYKIIEKKQPVAFWCNPISGHNTLYWYLQNLGQGPELLIRYENEEAVDDSQLPKDRFSAERLKGVDSTLKIQPAELGDSAVYLCASSTGTSGGTDTQYFGPGTRLTVL.

With respect to this clonotype: The junction shows a germline mismatch at one end, possibly a read error. J is TRBJ1-5 and V is TRBV7-2; no clear D. This CDR3 has 15 residues. Germline CDR1 SGHTA, CDR2 FQGNSA. CDR3 in amino acids: CASSLGDQANQPQHF. DNA for the CDR3: TGTGCTAGCAGCTTGGGCGACCAAGCCAATCAGCCCCAGCATTTT.

Worth noting for this clonotype: At one of its ends the junction is not consistent with the germline gene, which may arise from a read error. V usage is TRBV12-3 or TRBV12-4 and J usage is TRBJ2-7, with TRBD2 matching over 8 bases. CDR3 size: 13 residues. CDR3 DNA: TGTGCCAGCAGTATAGCGGGATCCTACGAGCAGTACTTC. Its translation: CASSIAGSYEQYF.

This clonotype was seen many times. V and J are TRBV27 and TRBJ2-7; perhaps TRBD1 as D (6 bases). The CDR3 is 15 residues long. V shed 6 bases and J shed 7 bases, with 22 bases lying between them. The germline V gene has CDR1 MNHEY and CDR2 SMNVEV (reference sequence). The CDR3 region has the DNA TGTGCCAGCAGGGGGGTGGGGACACAGCCCCGAGAGCAGTACTTC. Amino acid sequence: CASRGVGTQPREQYF.

There are many counts of this clonotype. CDR3 amino acids: CAISVGANTEAFF. CDR3 DNA sequence: TGTGCCATCAGTGTGGGCGCGAACACTGAAGCTTTCTTT. The V call is TRBV10-3, the J call TRBJ1-1, with no clear D. V gave up 4 bases and J gave up 1 base, with 7 bases separating them. Germline assignment: CDR1 ENHRY and CDR2 SYGVKD. This CDR3 comprises 13 residues.

At least ten counts were recorded for this clonotype. The V call is TRBV2, the J call TRBJ1-1; 10 bases are a match to TRBD1. This CDR3 comprises 14 residues. J gave up 3 bases and V 3 bases, and 1 base lay outside the gene matches. The V gene's germline CDR1 is SNHLY and CDR2 FYNNEI. The CDR3 protein is CASSETGGYTEAFF. DNA for the CDR3: TGTGCCAGCAGTGAGACAGGGGGCTACACTGAAGCTTTCTTT.

This clonotype was picked up many times. This chain joins TRBV5-1 and TRBJ2-5, with D perhaps assigned TRBD1 or TRBD2 (5 bases each). Deletions cut 1 base from V and 7 bases from J, with 14 bases between. The germline gives CDR1 SGHRS, CDR2 YFSETQ. CDR3 length: 14 amino acids. CDR3 sequence: CASSLYAGAGTQYF. DNA of the CDR3: TGCGCCAGCAGCTTGTACGCCGGGGCAGGGACCCAGTACTTC. The full variable domain, completed using reference TRBV5-1 and TRBJ2-5, is KAGVTQTPRYLIKTRGQQVTLSCSPISGHRSVSWYQQTPGQGLQFLFEYFSETQRNKGNFPGRFSGRQFSNSRSEMNVSTLELGDSALYLCASSLYAGAGTQYFGPGTRLLVL.

With regard to this clonotype: One end of the junction does not line up with germline, which may come from a read error. The chain recombines TRBV14 with TRBJ1-1, with D perhaps TRBD1 (5 bases). The V gene's germline CDR1 is SGHDN and CDR2 FVKESK. This CDR3 is 13 amino acids long. The CDR3 loop is CASSQGRTTEASF. Here the CDR3 DNA reads TGTGCCAGCAGCCAGGGACGGACGACCGAAGCTTCCTTT.

The rearrangement uses TRBV20-1 and TRBJ1-1; D gene ambiguous. Germline CDR1 is DFQATT and CDR2 is SNEGSKA (reference sequence). There are 14 residues in the CDR3. Trimming removed 6 bases at V and 1 base at J, with 15 bases between. CDR3 in DNA: TGCAGTGCCGGAACTAGCGGGAGGAACACTGAAGCTTTCTTT. This encodes CSAGTSGRNTEAFF.

This chain joins TRBV5-5 and TRBJ2-5; TRBD2 matches at 7 bases. The CDR3 runs to 13 residues. The germline CDR1 and CDR2 sequences are SGHKS and YYEKEE (reference sequence). The V gene end was trimmed by 4 bases and the J gene end by 5 bases; junction bases not matched to a gene: 5. The CDR3 nucleotides are TGTGCCAGCAGCCAAGCGACTAGCGAGACCCAGTACTTC. This gives the protein CASSQATSETQYF.

This clonotype showed up just a few times. The missing conserved phenylalanine or tryptophan at the end of this CDR3 makes a read error likely. It is unclear where the CDR3 begins or ends on the DNA, so no DNA is shown, and the CDR3 is as TCRdb lists it. The rearrangement uses TRBV2 and TRBJ2-6. From its first to its last residue, the CDR3 has 8 amino acids. Per the germline V gene, CDR1 is SNHLY and CDR2 is FYNNEI. CDR3 sequence reads: CASSEALG.

Turning to this clonotype: The junction does not match germline at one end; this may be a read error. The chain combines TRBV7-3 with TRBJ2-3; the match to TRBD2 covers 8 bases. This CDR3 region has 16 residues. Per the germline V gene, CDR1 is SGHTA and CDR2 is FQGTGA. The DNA of the CDR3 is TGTGTCAGCAGCTTGGGACTAGTGGGAATCGCAGATACGCAGTATTTT. This codes for CVSSLGLVGIADTQYF.